These T cell receptor beta chains were read from a single sample in a study of identical twins. TCRdb reanalysed the 5' RACE reads using MiXCR and keeps one entry per CDR3 protein. The data contain 1.5 million to 2 million distinct CDR3 sequences, less than 35% of them singletons. The sequenced sample consisted of cord blood. The receptors were gathered from a newborn girl in good health. Both conserved end residues are part of each CDR3. A D gene is named only where the DNA matches it firmly. Expanded clones are given a class, and other clones once, few, many or no size at all.

j_call,d_call,v_call,clone_size,cdr3_aa,cdr3_nt
TRBJ2-3,TRBD2,TRBV12-3/TRBV12-4,.,CASSPSSGGTSTDAQYF,TGTGCCAGCAGCCCCTCTAGCGGGGGGACGAGCACAGATGCGCAGTATTTT
TRBJ2-2,TRBD2,TRBV4-2,few,CASSQRLAVGTGELFF,TGTGCCAGCAGCCAAAGACTAGCTGTCGGAACCGGGGAGCTGTTTTTT
TRBJ2-7,TRBD2,TRBV4-2,.,CASSQDLAGGPEQYF,TGTGCCAGCAGCCAAGATCTAGCGGGAGGGCCCGAGCAGTACTTC
TRBJ1-4,TRBD1,TRBV12-3/TRBV12-4,few,CASSGTGGAGEKLFF,TGTGCCAGCAGTGGGACAGGGGGCGCGGGGGAAAAACTGTTTTTT
TRBJ2-3,TRBD2,TRBV4-2,many,CASSLAGGQGTDTQYF,TGTGCCAGCAGCCTAGCGGGAGGGCAGGGTACAGATACGCAGTATTTT
TRBJ2-7,TRBD1,TRBV2,few,CASSVRTGPDEQYF,TGTGCCAGCAGTGTCCGGACAGGGCCAGACGAGCAGTACTTC
TRBJ2-4,TRBD1,TRBV6-5,few,CASSYRGQGARAKNIQYF,TGTGCCAGCAGTTATCGGGGACAGGGGGCGAGAGCCAAAAACATTCAGTACTTC
TRBJ2-5,.,TRBV18,.,CASSPRREETQYF,TGTGCCAGCTCACCACGCAGGGAAGAGACCCAGTACTTC
TRBJ2-5,TRBD2,TRBV20-1,.,CSAPRLAGQETQYF,TGCAGTGCCCCCCGACTAGCGGGACAAGAGACCCAGTACTTC
TRBJ2-2,.,TRBV5-6,few,CASSLNGPFNTGELFF,TGTGCCAGCAGCTTGAACGGACCATTCAACACCGGGGAGCTGTTTTTT
TRBJ2-3,.,TRBV21-1,few,CASSTAYQNSRLGSSGGGDTQYF,TGTGCCAGCAGCACCGCATACCAAAACTCCCGACTAGGCTCTAGCGGGGGGGGAGATACGCAGTATTTT
TRBJ1-2,TRBD1,TRBV20-1,.,CSARDGGQARNYGYTF,TGCAGTGCTAGAGATGGCGGACAGGCCCGAAACTATGGCTACACCTTC
TRBJ2-1,.,TRBV6-1,.,CASRTGMKFF,TGTGCCAGCAGGACAGGAATGAAGTTCTTC
TRBJ2-3,.,TRBV14,.,CASSQDGGRTDTQYF,TGTGCCAGCAGCCAAGATGGGGGCCGTACAGATACGCAGTATTTT
TRBJ2-3,TRBD2,TRBV5-1,few,CASSGEEWQYF,TGCGCCAGTAGCGGGGAGGAGTGGCAGTATTTT
TRBJ2-3,.,TRBV3-1,.,CASSQASSGSTDTQYF,TGTGCCAGCAGCCAAGCCTCCAGCGGAAGCACAGATACGCAGTATTTT
TRBJ2-3,TRBD2,TRBV7-9,.,CASSSTAGWPDTQYF,TGTGCCAGCAGCTCAACAGCGGGATGGCCAGATACGCAGTATTTT
TRBJ2-1,TRBD2,TRBV7-2,.,CASSLEPPTSGVEQFF,TGTGCCAGCAGCTTAGAGCCCCCAACTAGCGGGGTCGAGCAGTTCTTC
TRBJ1-4,.,TRBV18,few,CASSPGRSEKLFF,TGTGCCAGCTCACCGGGAAGATCTGAAAAACTGTTTTTT
TRBJ1-1,.,TRBV6-4,few,CASSDLEIRTEAFF,TGTGCCAGCAGTGACCTAGAGATCCGGACTGAAGCTTTCTTT
TRBJ1-2,TRBD1,TRBV28,few,CASSPSWTGDYGYTF,TGTGCCAGCAGTCCCTCCTGGACAGGGGACTATGGCTACACCTTC
TRBJ2-7,.,TRBV14,.,CASSPYRRGYYEQYF,TGTGCCAGCAGCCCCTATCGCAGGGGCTACTACGAGCAGTACTTC
TRBJ1-4,TRBD1,TRBV27,.,CASSLGTGNRKLFF,TGTGCCAGCAGTTTAGGGACAGGGAACCGAAAACTGTTTTTT
TRBJ1-1,.,TRBV25-1,few,CASSEDGFTEAFF,TGTGCCAGCAGTGAGGACGGTTTCACTGAAGCTTTCTTT
TRBJ1-4,.,TRBV6-1,.,CASNKGSRGANEKLFF,TGTGCCAGCAATAAGGGGTCCAGGGGAGCTAATGAAAAACTGTTTTTT
TRBJ1-4,TRBD1,TRBV6-6,.,CASSYSDRVGMKKLFF,TGTGCCAGCAGTTACTCAGACAGGGTAGGGATGAAAAAACTGTTTTTT
TRBJ2-3,TRBD2,TRBV5-1,many,CASSLAAPTDTQYF,TGTGCCAGCAGCCTAGCGGCCCCCACAGATACGCAGTATTTT
TRBJ2-7,.,TRBV20-1,.,CSARVLADRYSYEQYF,TGCAGTGCTAGAGTACTAGCTGACAGGTACTCCTACGAGCAGTACTTC
TRBJ1-4,.,TRBV20-1,.,CSARDLGGFDEKLFF,TGCAGTGCTAGAGATCTGGGGGGCTTTGATGAAAAACTGTTTTTT
TRBJ1-4,.,TRBV3-1,.,CASSHGTATNEKLFF,TGTGCCAGCAGCCATGGGACGGCAACTAATGAAAAACTGTTTTTT
TRBJ1-5,.,TRBV20-1,.,CSALRQAEQPQHF,TGCAGTGCTCTCCGACAGGCCGAGCAGCCCCAGCATTTT
TRBJ2-1,TRBD2,TRBV2,.,CASSYLAGGINEQFF,TGTGCCAGCAGTTATCTAGCGGGAGGAATCAATGAGCAGTTCTTC
TRBJ2-3,TRBD1,TRBV29-1,.,CSVEDPLRGQDTQYF,TGCAGCGTTGAAGATCCACTCAGGGGGCAAGATACGCAGTATTTT
TRBJ2-1,.,TRBV21-1,few,CASSKATKEEENEQFF,TGTGCCAGCAGCAAAGCGACCAAGGAGGAGGAAAATGAGCAGTTCTTC
TRBJ2-5,.,TRBV20-1,few,CSARPNLLHEQYF,TGCAGTGCTAGGCCCAACCTCCTCCATGAGCAGTACTTC
TRBJ2-7,.,TRBV28,.,CASSSAAGASYEQYF,TGTGCCAGCAGTTCGGCGGCGGGGGCCTCCTACGAGCAGTACTTC
TRBJ1-4,.,TRBV5-1,few,CASSFAGTNEKLFF,TGCGCCAGCAGCTTCGCGGGAACTAATGAAAAACTGTTTTTT
TRBJ2-5,.,TRBV5-1,.,CASSASPPFRETQYF,TGCGCCAGCAGCGCGTCCCCTCCTTTTCGGGAGACCCAGTACTTC
TRBJ2-5,.,TRBV7-2,few,CASSLSGIEETQYF,TGTGCCAGCAGTTTATCCGGGATAGAAGAGACCCAGTACTTC
TRBJ2-2,.,TRBV19,.,CASSIATQAGELFF,TGTGCCAGTAGTATCGCTACCCAAGCCGGGGAGCTGTTTTTT
TRBJ2-1,.,TRBV20-1,few,CSAPRLAGQGSYNEQFF,TGCAGTGCCCCCCGACTAGCGGGACAGGGGTCCTACAATGAGCAGTTCTTC
TRBJ1-1,.,TRBV5-1,.,CASSFDSANTEAFF,TGCGCCAGCAGCTTCGACAGCGCGAACACTGAAGCTTTCTTT
TRBJ2-7,.,TRBV12-3/TRBV12-4,.,CASSLATPYNEQYF,TGTGCCAGCAGTTTAGCGACCCCCTACAATGAGCAGTACTTC
TRBJ2-3,.,TRBV24-1,.,CATAQGDTQYF,TGTGCCACCGCGCAAGGGGATACGCAGTATTTT
TRBJ2-7,.,TRBV2,.,CASSNRGLYEQYF,TGTGCCAGCAGCAACAGGGGACTCTACGAGCAGTACTTC
TRBJ2-3,.,TRBV29-1,many,CSVGWEVGDTQYF,TGCAGCGTTGGGTGGGAAGTGGGAGATACGCAGTATTTT
TRBJ2-7,.,TRBV5-4,.,CASQLGPGPYEQYF,TGTGCCAGCCAGCTTGGACCGGGCCCCTACGAGCAGTACTTC
TRBJ1-2,.,TRBV28,many,CASSLSNRALGANYGYTF,TGTGCCAGCAGTTTATCCAACAGGGCTTTAGGGGCTAACTATGGCTACACCTTC
TRBJ2-1,.,TRBV2,.,CASWSASSYNEQFF,TGTGCCAGCTGGAGCGCTAGCTCCTACAATGAGCAGTTCTTC
TRBJ2-5,.,TRBV3-1,many,CASSRLETQYF,TGTGCCAGCAGCCGTTTGGAGACCCAGTACTTC
TRBJ2-1,TRBD2,TRBV5-5,.,CASSWGLAGILNEQFF,TGTGCCAGCAGCTGGGGACTAGCGGGGATTCTCAATGAGCAGTTCTTC
TRBJ1-1,.,TRBV20-1,.,CSAGSRVGTEAFF,TGCAGTGCGGGAAGCAGGGTGGGCACTGAAGCTTTCTTT
TRBJ1-2,.,TRBV6-5,.,CASSRRDLGYTF,TGTGCCAGCAGTCGACGGGACTTGGGCTACACCTTC
TRBJ2-3,.,TRBV5-1,.,CASSQGHRDADTQYF,TGCGCCAGCAGCCAGGGGCACAGGGATGCAGATACGCAGTATTTT
TRBJ2-7,TRBD1,TRBV11-2,.,CASRSGQAYEQYF,TGTGCCAGCAGGAGTGGACAGGCCTACGAGCAGTACTTC
TRBJ2-7,TRBD2,TRBV9,.,CASSVPPPPASGTYEQYF,TGTGCCAGCAGCGTACCTCCGCCACCAGCTAGCGGGACCTACGAGCAGTACTTC
TRBJ2-3,TRBD2,TRBV29-1,few,CSARYSGVDPLSVTDTQYF,TGCAGCGCCCGTTATAGCGGGGTAGACCCCCTAAGCGTCACAGATACGCAGTATTTT